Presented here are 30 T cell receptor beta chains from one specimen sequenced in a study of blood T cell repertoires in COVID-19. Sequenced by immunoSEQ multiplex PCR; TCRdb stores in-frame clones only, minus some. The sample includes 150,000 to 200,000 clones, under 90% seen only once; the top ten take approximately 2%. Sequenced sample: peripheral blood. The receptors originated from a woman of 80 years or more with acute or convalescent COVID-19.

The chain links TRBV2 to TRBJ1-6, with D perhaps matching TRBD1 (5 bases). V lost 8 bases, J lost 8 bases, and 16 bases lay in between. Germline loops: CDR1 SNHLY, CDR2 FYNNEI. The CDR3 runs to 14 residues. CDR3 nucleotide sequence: TGTGCCAGCGATCCGACAGCTTTCGATTCACCCCTCCACTTT. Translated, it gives CASDPTAFDSPLHF.

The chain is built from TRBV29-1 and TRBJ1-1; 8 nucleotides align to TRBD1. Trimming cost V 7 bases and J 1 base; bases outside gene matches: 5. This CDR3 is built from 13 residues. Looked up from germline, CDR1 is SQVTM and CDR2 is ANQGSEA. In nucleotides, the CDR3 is TGCAGCGGGACACAGGGGGGGAACACTGAAGCTTTCTTT. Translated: CSGTQGGNTEAFF.

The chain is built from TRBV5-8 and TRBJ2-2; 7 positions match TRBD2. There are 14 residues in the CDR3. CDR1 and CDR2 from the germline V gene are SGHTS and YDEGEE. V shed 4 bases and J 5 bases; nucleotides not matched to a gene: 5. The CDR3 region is CASSRLAGTGELFF. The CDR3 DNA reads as TGTGCCAGCAGCAGACTAGCTGGAACCGGGGAGCTGTTTTTT.

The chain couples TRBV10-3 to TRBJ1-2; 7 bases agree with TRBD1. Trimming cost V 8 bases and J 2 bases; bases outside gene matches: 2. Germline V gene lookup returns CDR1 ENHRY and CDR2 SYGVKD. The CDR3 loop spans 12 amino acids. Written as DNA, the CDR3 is TGTGCCATCCGACAGGGAAACTATGGCTACACCTTC. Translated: CAIRQGNYGYTF.

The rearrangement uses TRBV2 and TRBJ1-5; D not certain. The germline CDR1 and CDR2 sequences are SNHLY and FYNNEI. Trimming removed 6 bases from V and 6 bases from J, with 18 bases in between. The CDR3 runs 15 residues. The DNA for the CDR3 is TGTGCCAGCAGCCCCCTACGGGTAGAGGGTCAGCCCCAGCATTTT. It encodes CASSPLRVEGQPQHF.

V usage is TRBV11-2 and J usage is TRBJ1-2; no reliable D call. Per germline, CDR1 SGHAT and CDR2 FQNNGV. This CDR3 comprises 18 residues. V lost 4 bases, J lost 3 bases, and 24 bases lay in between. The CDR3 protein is CASSSPFTFHGIDYGYTF. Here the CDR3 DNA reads TGTGCCAGCAGCTCCCCTTTTACCTTCCACGGTATTGACTATGGCTACACCTTC.

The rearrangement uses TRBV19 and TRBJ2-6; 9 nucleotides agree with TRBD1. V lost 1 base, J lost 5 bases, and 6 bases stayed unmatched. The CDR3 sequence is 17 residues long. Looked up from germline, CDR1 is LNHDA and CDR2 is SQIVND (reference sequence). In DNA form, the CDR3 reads TGTGCCAGTAGTATAGTCCCGGGACAGGGTTGGGCCAACGTCCTGACTTTC. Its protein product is CASSIVPGQGWANVLTF.

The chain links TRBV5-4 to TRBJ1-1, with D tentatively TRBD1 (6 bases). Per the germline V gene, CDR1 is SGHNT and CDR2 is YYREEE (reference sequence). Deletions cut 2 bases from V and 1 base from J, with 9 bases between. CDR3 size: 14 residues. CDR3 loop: CASSFDRWNTEAFF. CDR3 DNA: TGTGCCAGCAGCTTCGACAGGTGGAACACTGAAGCTTTCTTT.

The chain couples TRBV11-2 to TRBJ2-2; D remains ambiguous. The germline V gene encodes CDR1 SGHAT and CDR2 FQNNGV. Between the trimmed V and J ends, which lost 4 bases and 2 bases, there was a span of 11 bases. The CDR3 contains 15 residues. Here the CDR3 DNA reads TGTGCCAGCAGCTCAACGCCGACAAACACCGGGGAGCTGTTTTTT. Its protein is CASSSTPTNTGELFF.

The CDR3 sequence: CSAAGLAGSYEQYF. CDR3 DNA sequence: TGCAGCGCCGCCGGACTAGCGGGCAGCTACGAGCAGTACTTC. The J gene is TRBJ2-7, the V gene TRBV29-1; 11 bases map to TRBD2. V dropped 7 bases and J dropped 3; count of bases not matched to a gene: 8. There are 14 residues in the CDR3. Germline values: CDR1 SQVTM, CDR2 ANQGSEA.

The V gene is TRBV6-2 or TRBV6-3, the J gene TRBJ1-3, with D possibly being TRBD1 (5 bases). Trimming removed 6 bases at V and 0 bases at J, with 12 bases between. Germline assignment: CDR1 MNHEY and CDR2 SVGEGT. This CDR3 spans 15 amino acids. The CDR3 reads CASSRDSSSGNTIYF. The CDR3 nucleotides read TGTGCCAGCAGCCGAGACAGCAGCTCTGGAAACACCATATATTTT.

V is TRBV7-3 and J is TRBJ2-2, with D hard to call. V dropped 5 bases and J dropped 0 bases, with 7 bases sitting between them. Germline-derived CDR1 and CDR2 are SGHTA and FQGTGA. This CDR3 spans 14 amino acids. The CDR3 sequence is CASSLSPNTGELFF. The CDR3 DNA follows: TGTGCCAGCAGCCTTAGCCCGAACACCGGGGAGCTGTTTTTT.

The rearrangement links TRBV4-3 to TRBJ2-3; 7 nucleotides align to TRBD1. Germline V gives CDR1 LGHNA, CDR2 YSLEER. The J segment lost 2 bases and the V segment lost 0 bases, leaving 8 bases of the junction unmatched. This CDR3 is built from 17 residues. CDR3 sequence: CASSQETGTDFTDTQYF. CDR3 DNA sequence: TGCGCCAGCAGCCAAGAGACCGGGACAGACTTCACAGATACGCAGTATTTT.

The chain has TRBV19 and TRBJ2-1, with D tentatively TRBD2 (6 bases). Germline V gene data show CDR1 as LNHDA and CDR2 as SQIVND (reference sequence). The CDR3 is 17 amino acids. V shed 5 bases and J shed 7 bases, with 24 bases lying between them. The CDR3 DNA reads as TGTGCCAGTAGTGAATCCGGGACTGCGAGCGCGGGGAATGAGCAGTTCTTC. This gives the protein CASSESGTASAGNEQFF.

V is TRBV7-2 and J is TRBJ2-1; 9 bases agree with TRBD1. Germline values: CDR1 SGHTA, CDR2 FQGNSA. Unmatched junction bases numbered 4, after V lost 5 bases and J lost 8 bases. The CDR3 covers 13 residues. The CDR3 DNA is TGTGCCAGCAGCCAAGACAGGGGGGATGAGCAGTTCTTC. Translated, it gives CASSQDRGDEQFF. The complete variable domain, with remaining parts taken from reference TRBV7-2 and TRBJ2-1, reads GAGVSQSPSNKVTEKGKDVELRCDPISGHTALYWYRQSLGQGLEFLIYFQGNSAPDKSGLPSDRFSAERTGGSVSTLTIQRTQQEDSAVYLCASSQDRGDEQFFGPGTRLTVL.

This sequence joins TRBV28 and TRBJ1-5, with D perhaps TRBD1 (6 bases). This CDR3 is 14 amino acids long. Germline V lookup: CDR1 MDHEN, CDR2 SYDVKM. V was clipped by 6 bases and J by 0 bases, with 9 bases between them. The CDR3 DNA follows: TGTGCCAGCAGCGGGACAATTAGCAATCAGCCCCAGCATTTT. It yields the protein CASSGTISNQPQHF.

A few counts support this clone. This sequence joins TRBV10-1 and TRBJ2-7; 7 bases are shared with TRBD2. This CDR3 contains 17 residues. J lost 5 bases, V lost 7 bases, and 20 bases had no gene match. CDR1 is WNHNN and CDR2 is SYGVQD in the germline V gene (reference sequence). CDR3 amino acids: CASTSQGTASGTHEQYF. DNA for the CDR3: TGCGCCAGCACCAGCCAGGGTACGGCTAGCGGTACCCACGAGCAGTACTTC.

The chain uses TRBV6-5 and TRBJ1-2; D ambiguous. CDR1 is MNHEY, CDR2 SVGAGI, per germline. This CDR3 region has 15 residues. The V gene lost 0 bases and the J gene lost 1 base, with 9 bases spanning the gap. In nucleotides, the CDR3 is TGTGCCAGCAGTTACTCGGGCGGGATTAACTATGGCTACACCTTC. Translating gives CASSYSGGINYGYTF.

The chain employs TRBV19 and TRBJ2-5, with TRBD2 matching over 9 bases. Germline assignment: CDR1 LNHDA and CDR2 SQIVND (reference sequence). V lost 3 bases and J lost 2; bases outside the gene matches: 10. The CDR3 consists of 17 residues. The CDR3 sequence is CASSMPLRRGGQETQYF. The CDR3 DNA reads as TGTGCCAGTAGTATGCCCCTCCGGCGGGGGGGACAAGAGACCCAGTACTTC.

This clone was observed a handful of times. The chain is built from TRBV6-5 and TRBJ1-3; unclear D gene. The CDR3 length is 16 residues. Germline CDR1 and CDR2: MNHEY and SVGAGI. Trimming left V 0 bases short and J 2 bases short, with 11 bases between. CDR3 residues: CASSYSPSTAGNTIYF. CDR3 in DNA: TGTGCCAGCAGTTACTCTCCCTCTACGGCTGGAAACACCATATATTTT.

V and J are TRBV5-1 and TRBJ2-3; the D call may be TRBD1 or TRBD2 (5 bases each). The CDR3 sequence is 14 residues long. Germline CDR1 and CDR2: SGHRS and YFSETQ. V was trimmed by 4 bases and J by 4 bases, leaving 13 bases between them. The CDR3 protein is CASSLGRAADTQYF. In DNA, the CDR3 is TGCGCCAGCAGCCTGGGGCGGGCCGCAGATACGCAGTATTTT.

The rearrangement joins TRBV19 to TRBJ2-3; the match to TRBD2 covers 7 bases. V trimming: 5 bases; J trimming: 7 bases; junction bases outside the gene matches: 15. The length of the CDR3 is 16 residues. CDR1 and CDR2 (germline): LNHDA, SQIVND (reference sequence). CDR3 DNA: TGTGCCAGTAGTTCCCCCCGGGATCCCGGGGGGAATACGCAGTATTTT. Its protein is CASSSPRDPGGNTQYF.

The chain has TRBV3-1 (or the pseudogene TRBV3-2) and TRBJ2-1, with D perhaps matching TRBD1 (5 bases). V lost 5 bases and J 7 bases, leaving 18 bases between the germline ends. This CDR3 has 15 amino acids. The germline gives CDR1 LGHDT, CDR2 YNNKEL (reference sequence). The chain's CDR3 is CASSITGRQKNEQFF. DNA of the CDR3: TGTGCCAGCAGCATCACAGGCCGGCAGAAGAATGAGCAGTTCTTC.

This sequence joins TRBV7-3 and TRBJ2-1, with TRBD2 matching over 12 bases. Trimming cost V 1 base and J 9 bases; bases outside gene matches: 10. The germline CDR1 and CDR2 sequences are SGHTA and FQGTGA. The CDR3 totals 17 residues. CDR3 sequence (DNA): TGTGCCAGCAGCTTAAGTCCCTCTAGCGGGGGGGCAAGTGAGCAGTTCTTC. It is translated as CASSLSPSSGGASEQFF.

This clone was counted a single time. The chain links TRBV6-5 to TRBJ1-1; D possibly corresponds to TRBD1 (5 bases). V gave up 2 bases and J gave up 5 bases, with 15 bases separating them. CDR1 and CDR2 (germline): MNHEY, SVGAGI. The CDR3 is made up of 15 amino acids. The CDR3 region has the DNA TGTGCCAGCAGTTACGGGAGGCAGGGTGGTACTGAAGCTTTCTTT. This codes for CASSYGRQGGTEAFF.

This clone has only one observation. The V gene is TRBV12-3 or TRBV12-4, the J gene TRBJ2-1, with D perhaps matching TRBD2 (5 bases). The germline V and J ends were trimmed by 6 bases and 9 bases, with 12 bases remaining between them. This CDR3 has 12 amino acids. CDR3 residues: CASSRSVVEQFF. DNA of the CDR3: TGTGCCAGCAGCCGTAGCGTCGTTGAGCAGTTCTTC.

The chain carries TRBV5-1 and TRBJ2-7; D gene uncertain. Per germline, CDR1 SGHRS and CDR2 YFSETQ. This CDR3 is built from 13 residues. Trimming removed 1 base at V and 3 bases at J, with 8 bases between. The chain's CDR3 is CASSLHTSYEQYF. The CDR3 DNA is TGCGCCAGCAGCTTGCATACCAGCTACGAGCAGTACTTC.

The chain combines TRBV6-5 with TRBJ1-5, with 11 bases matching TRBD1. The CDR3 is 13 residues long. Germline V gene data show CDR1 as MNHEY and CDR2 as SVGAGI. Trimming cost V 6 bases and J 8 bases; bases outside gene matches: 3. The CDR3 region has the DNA TGTGCCAGCAGAGGACAGGGGGCTGAGCCCCAGCATTTT. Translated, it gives CASRGQGAEPQHF.

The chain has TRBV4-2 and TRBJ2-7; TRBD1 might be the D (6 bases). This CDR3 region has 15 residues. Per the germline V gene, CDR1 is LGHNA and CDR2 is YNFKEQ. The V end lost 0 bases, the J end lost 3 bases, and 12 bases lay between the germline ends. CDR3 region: CASSQDRGAHYEQYF. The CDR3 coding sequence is TGTGCCAGCAGCCAAGACAGGGGCGCCCACTACGAGCAGTACTTC.

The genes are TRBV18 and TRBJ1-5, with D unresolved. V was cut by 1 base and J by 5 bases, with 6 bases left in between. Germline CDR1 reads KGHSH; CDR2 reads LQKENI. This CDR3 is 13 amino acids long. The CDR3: CASSPRLDQPQHF. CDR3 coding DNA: TGTGCCAGCTCACCACGTCTAGATCAGCCCCAGCATTTT. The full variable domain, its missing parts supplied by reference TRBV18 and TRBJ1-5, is NAGVMQNPRHLVRRRGQEARLRCSPMKGHSHVYWYRQLPEEGLKFMVYLQKENIIDESGMPKERFSAEFPKEGPSILRIQQVVRGDSAAYFCASSPRLDQPQHFGDGTRLSIL.